Given below is one TCR beta chain in context. The antigen is undetermined. The junction departs from the called germline gene at one end, perhaps through a read error. The data were taken from a study of T cell responses to AZD1222 COVID-19 vaccine. Study findings and constraints: Along spike, vaccine-associated CD4 TCRs were found throughout, with dominance at 160-218 and 743-854.

This CDR3 contains 13 residues. This table comes from immunoSEQ multiplex PCR, and its TCRdb copy is limited to in-frame clones, with some not included. The data show roughly 200,000 clones, 93% seen once. The sequenced sample was peripheral blood, obtained on day 0 of MenACWY control vaccination. The rearrangement joins TRBV12-3 or TRBV12-4 to TRBJ1-1, with D possibly matching TRBD1 (6 bases). This TCR was recovered from an adult in good health. The CDR3 here is CASRFTGNAEAFF. The CDR3 nucleotides read TGTGCCAGCAGATTCACAGGGAACGCTGAAGCTTTCTTT.